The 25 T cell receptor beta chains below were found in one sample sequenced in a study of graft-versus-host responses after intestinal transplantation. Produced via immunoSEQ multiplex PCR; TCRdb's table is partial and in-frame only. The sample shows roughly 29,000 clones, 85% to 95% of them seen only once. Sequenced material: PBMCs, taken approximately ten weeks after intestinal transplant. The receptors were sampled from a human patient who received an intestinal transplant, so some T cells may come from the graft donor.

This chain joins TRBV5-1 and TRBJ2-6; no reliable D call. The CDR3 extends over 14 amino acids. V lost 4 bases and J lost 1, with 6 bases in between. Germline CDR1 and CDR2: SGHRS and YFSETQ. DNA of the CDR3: TGCGCCAGCAGCCTACAGTCTGGGGCCAACGTCCTGACTTTC. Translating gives CASSLQSGANVLTF.

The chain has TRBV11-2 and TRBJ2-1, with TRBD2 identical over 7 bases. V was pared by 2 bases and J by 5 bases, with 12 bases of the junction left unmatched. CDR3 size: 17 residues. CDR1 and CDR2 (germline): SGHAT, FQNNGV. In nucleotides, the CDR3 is TGTGCCAGCAGCTTACTGGGCGGGAGCCTTCGTGACAATGAGCAGTTCTTC. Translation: CASSLLGGSLRDNEQFF.

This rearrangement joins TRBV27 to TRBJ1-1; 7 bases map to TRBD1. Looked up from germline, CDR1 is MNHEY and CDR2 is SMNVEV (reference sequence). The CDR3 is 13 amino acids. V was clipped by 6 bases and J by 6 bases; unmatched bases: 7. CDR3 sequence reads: CASSWGQLAEAFF. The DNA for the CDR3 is TGTGCCAGCAGCTGGGGACAGTTGGCTGAAGCTTTCTTT.

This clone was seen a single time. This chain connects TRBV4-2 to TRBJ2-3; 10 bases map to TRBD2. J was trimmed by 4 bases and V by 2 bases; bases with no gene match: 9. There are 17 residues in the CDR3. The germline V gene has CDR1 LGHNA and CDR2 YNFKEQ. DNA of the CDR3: TGTGCCAGCAGCCAATCTCCTAGCGGGAGCGGCCCAGATACGCAGTATTTT. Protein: CASSQSPSGSGPDTQYF.

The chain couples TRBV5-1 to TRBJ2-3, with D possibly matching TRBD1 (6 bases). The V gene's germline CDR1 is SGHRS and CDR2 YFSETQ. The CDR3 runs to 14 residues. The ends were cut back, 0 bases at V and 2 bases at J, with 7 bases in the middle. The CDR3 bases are TGCGCCAGCAGCTTGGGGGGGCTCACAGATACGCAGTATTTT. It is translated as CASSLGGLTDTQYF.

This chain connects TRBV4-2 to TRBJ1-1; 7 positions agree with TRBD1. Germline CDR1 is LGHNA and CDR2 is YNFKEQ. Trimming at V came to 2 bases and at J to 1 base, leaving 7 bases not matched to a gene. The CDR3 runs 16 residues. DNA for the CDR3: TGTGCCAGCAGCCAAAGGGCGGGACAGCCGAACACTGAAGCTTTCTTT. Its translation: CASSQRAGQPNTEAFF.

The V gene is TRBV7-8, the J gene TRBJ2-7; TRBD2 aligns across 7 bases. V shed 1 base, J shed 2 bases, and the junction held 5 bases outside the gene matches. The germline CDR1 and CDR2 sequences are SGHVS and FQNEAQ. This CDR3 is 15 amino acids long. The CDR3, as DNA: TGTGCCAGCAGCTTAGTAGGGAGGGGACCCTACGAGCAGTACTTC. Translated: CASSLVGRGPYEQYF.

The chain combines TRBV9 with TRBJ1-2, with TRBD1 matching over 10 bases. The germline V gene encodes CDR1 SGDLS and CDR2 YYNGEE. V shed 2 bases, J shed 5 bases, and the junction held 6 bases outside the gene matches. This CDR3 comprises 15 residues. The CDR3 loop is CASSVAPGQGYGYTF. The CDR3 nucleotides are TGTGCCAGCAGCGTGGCCCCGGGACAGGGGTATGGCTACACCTTC.

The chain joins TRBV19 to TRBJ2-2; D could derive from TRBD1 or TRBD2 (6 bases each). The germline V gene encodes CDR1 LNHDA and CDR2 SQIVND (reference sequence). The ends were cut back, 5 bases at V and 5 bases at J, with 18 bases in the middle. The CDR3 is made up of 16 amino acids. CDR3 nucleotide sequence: TGTGCCAGTAGTCCCCGGGGGCTTTTTAAGACCGGGGAGCTGTTTTTT. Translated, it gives CASSPRGLFKTGELFF.

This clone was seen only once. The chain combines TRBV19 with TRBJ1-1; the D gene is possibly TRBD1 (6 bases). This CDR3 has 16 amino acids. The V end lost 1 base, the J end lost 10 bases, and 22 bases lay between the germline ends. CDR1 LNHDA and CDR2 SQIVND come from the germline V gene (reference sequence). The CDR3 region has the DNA TGTGCCAGTAGTATAGGGGATGGAAGGGGGTTAAAAACAGCTTTCTTT. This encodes CASSIGDGRGLKTAFF.

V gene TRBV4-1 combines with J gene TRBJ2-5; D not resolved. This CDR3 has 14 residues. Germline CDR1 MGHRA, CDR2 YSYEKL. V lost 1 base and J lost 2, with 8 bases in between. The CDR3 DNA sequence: TGCGCCAGCAGCCAAGTCGGGCTTCAAGAGACCCAGTACTTC. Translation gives CASSQVGLQETQYF.

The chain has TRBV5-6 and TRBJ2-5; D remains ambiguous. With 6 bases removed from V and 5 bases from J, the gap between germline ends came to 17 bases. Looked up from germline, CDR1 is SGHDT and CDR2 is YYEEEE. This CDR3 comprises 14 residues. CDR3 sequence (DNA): TGTGCCAGCAAAGGACCGCTCCTGGGGGAGACCCAGTACTTC. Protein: CASKGPLLGETQYF.

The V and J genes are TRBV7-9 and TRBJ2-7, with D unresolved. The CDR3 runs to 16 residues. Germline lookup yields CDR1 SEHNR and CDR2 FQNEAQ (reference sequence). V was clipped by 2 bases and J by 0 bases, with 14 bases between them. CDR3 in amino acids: CASSLPALKSSYEQYF. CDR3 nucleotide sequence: TGTGCCAGCAGCTTACCCGCCTTGAAGAGCTCCTACGAGCAGTACTTC.

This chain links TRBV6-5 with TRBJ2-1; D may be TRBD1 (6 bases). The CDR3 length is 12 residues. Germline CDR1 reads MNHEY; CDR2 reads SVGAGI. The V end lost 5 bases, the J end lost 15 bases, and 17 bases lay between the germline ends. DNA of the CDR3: TGTGCCAGCAGTGAAACAGGGTTTAAGGTGTTCTTC. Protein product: CASSETGFKVFF.

The CDR3 DNA follows: TGTGCCAGTAGTATGTGGACGCGGGCCACTGAAGCTTTCTTT. Its translation: CASSMWTRATEAFF. The chain recombines TRBV19 with TRBJ1-1; D not certain. Trimming removed 3 bases at V and 4 bases at J, with 12 bases between. The CDR3 totals 14 residues. Germline CDR1 and CDR2: LNHDA and SQIVND (reference sequence).

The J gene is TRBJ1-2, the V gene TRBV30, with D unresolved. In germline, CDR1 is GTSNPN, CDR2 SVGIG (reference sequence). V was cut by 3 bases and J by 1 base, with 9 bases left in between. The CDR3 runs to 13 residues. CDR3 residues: CAWSAALNYGYTF. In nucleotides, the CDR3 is TGTGCCTGGAGCGCGGCCCTTAACTATGGCTACACCTTC. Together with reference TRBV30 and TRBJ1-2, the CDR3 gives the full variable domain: SQTIHQWPATLVQPVGSPLSLECTVEGTSNPNLYWYRQAAGRGLQLLFYSVGIGQISSEVPQNLSASRPQDRQFILSSKKLLLSDSGFYLCAWSAALNYGYTFGSGTRLTVV.

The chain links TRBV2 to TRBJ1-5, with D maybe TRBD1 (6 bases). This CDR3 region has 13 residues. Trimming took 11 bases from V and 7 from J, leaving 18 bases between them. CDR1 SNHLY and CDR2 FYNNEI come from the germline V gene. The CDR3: CAHSAGAGQPQHF. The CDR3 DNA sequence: TGTGCCCATAGCGCAGGGGCAGGGCAGCCCCAGCATTTT.

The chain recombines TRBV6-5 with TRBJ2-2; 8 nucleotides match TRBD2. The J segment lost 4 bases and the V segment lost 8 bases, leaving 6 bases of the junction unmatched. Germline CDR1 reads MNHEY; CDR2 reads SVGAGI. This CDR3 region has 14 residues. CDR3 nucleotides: TGTGCCAGCTTCGGGGGGGTAGGCACCGGGGAGCTGTTTTTT. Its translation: CASFGGVGTGELFF.

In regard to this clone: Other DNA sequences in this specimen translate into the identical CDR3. The CDR3 loop is CASSYSGQVDNQPQHF. The CDR3 coding sequence is TGTGCCAGTAGTTACTCGGGACAGGTGGATAATCAGCCCCAGCATTTT. The gene calls are TRBV19 and TRBJ1-5; 8 bases line up with TRBD1. The CDR3 covers 16 residues. Germline-derived CDR1 and CDR2 are LNHDA and SQIVND (reference sequence). V lost 5 bases, J lost 4 bases, and 10 bases stayed unmatched.

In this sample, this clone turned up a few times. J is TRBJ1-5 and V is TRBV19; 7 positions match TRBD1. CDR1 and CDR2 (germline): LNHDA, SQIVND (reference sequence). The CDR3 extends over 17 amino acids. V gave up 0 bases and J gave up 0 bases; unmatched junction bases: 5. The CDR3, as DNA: TGTGCCAGTAGTATAGAGGGGAGGGGGCGTAGCAATCAGCCCCAGCATTTT. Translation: CASSIEGRGRSNQPQHF. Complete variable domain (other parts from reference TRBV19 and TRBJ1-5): DGGITQSPKYLFRKEGQNVTLSCEQNLNHDAMYWYRQDPGQGLRLIYYSQIVNDFQKGDIAEGYSVSREKKESFPLTVTSAQKNPTAFYLCASSIEGRGRSNQPQHFGDGTRLSIL.

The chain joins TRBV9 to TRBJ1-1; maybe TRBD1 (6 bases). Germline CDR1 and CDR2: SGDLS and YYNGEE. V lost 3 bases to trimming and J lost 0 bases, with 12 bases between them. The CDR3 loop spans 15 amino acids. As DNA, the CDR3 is TGTGCCAGCAGCGCCGGACAGACCTTGAACACTGAAGCTTTCTTT. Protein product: CASSAGQTLNTEAFF.

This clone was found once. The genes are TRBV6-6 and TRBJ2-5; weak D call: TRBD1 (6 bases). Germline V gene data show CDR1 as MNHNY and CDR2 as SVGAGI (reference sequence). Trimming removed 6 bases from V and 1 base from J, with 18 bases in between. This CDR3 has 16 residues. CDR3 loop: CASSPGTPEAQETQYF. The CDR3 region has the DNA TGTGCCAGCAGCCCCGGGACACCCGAGGCCCAAGAGACCCAGTACTTC.

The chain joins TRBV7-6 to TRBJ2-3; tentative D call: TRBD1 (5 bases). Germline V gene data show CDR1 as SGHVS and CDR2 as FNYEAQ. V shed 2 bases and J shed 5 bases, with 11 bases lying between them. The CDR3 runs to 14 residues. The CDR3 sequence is CASSLWAGLDTQYF. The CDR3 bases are TGTGCCAGCAGCTTATGGGCAGGGTTAGATACGCAGTATTTT.

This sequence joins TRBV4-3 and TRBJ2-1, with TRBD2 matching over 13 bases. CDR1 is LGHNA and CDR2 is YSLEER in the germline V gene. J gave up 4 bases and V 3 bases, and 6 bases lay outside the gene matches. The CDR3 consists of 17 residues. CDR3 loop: CASSQETSGGSYNEQFF. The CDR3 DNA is TGCGCCAGCAGCCAGGAGACTAGCGGGGGGTCATACAATGAGCAGTTCTTC.

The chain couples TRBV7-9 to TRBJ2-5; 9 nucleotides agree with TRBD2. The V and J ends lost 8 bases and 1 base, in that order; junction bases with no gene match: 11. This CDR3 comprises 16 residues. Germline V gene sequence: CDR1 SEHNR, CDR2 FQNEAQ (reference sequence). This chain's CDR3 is CASLKVQRGAQETQYF. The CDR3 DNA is TGTGCCAGCCTCAAAGTCCAGCGGGGGGCCCAAGAGACCCAGTACTTC.